The clone carrying this T cell receptor beta chain was counted ten times or more. Its antigen is currently unknown. This entry belongs to a study of glioma-infiltrating T cells. Amplification of TCR alpha and beta CDR3 regions from RNA used iRepertoire nested multiplex PCR. Input was about 100-450 ng of tissue mRNA or PBMC total RNA. TCRdb reprocessed the multiplex PCR reads via MiXCR and lists one record per CDR3 protein. The sample lists about 190,000 distinct CDR3 sequences; roughly 32% were seen once. Points from the study as a whole: Gliomas, especially low-grade, showed above-expected tissue-blood divergence; non-neoplastic patients showed below. Tissue and blood shared very few CDR3 sequences.

V shed 5 bases and J shed 1 base, with 18 bases lying between them. Germline-derived CDR1 and CDR2 are MNHNS and SASEGT. The CDR3 has 16 amino acids. Specimen: glioma tissue, nonneoplastic brain tissue, or PBMCs (not recorded which). The genes are TRBV6-1 and TRBJ2-7, with D possibly being TRBD2 (6 bases). This clonotype originated in a human donor with low-grade glioma or glioblastoma, undergoing nonglioma brain surgery, or in good health (not recorded which). CDR3 DNA sequence: TGTGCCAGCAGTCCCGGGGGAGGAGGACCTTCCTACGAGCAGTACTTC. Its protein product is CASSPGGGGPSYEQYF.